These T cell receptor beta chains were read from a single sample in a study of T cell repertoires in cytomegalovirus infection. TCRdb fed the reads into MiXCR, producing one record per CDR3 protein. The profile shows 510,000 or so distinct CDR3 sequences, approximately 26% of them singletons. The sequenced sample was PBMCs. These receptors were collected from a human donor in good health (CMV status not recorded). Some clones in this sample may be carry-over from other donors' samples. Each CDR3 is given with its conserved first and last residue. D genes are given only for firm matches. Rows give clone size only sometimes, using once, few, many, or a class for an expanded clone.

j_gene: TRBJ2-1
d_gene: TRBD2
abundance: .
v_gene: TRBV18
CDR3nt: TGTGCCAGCTCAGGGACTAGCGGGATCGGCAATGAGCAGTTCTTC
CDR3aa: CASSGTSGIGNEQFF

j_gene: TRBJ1-2
d_gene: .
abundance: .
v_gene: TRBV12-3/TRBV12-4
CDR3nt: TGTGCCAGCGGAGGACGTAAGAACTATGGCTACACCTTC
CDR3aa: CASGGRKNYGYTF

j_gene: TRBJ2-5
d_gene: .
abundance: .
v_gene: TRBV7-9
CDR3nt: TGTGCCAGCAGCTTGTGGGAGACCCAGTACTTC
CDR3aa: CASSLWETQYF

j_gene: TRBJ1-4
d_gene: .
abundance: few
v_gene: TRBV12-3/TRBV12-4
CDR3nt: TGTGCCAGCAGGTCCCGGGGGACTAATGAAAAACTGTTTTTT
CDR3aa: CASRSRGTNEKLFF

j_gene: TRBJ2-1
d_gene: .
abundance: many
v_gene: TRBV7-2
CDR3nt: TGTGCCAGCAGCCCACGAGGCGACTTCCCGTTAAATGAGCAGTTCTTC
CDR3aa: CASSPRGDFPLNEQFF

j_gene: TRBJ1-1
d_gene: TRBD1
abundance: few
v_gene: TRBV12-3/TRBV12-4
CDR3nt: TGTGCCAGCAGTTTACGGGGACAGGGACGGGATGGAGCTTTCTTT
CDR3aa: CASSLRGQGRDGAFF

j_gene: TRBJ2-3
d_gene: .
abundance: .
v_gene: TRBV7-3
CDR3nt: TGTGCCAGCAGCTTAAGTGCTAGCGTCACAGATACGCAGTATTTT
CDR3aa: CASSLSASVTDTQYF

j_gene: TRBJ1-1
d_gene: .
abundance: few
v_gene: TRBV10-3
CDR3nt: TGTGCCATCAGTGATATAATTGGCCCAACCGCTTTCTTT
CDR3aa: CAISDIIGPTAFF

j_gene: TRBJ2-7
d_gene: TRBD2
abundance: .
v_gene: TRBV11-1
CDR3nt: TGTGCCAGCAGCTTTGGACTAGCGGGACTTTACGAGCAGTACTTC
CDR3aa: CASSFGLAGLYEQYF

j_gene: TRBJ2-7
d_gene: .
abundance: few
v_gene: TRBV20-1
CDR3nt: TGCAGTGCTAGGGCCTTACAGGTTACCTACGAGCAGTACTTC
CDR3aa: CSARALQVTYEQYF

j_gene: TRBJ1-2
d_gene: .
abundance: few
v_gene: TRBV7-9
CDR3nt: TGTGCCAGCAGCTTATCGGGGGGCGGGAACACCTTC
CDR3aa: CASSLSGGGNTF

j_gene: TRBJ2-2
d_gene: TRBD1
abundance: many
v_gene: TRBV7-2
CDR3nt: TGTGCCAGCAGCTGGGCGGGACAGGGAGGTACCGGGGAGCTGTTTTTT
CDR3aa: CASSWAGQGGTGELFF

j_gene: TRBJ2-1
d_gene: .
abundance: few
v_gene: TRBV20-1
CDR3nt: TGCAGTGCTAGTCAGGGCGGACCCGAGCAGTTCTTC
CDR3aa: CSASQGGPEQFF

j_gene: TRBJ2-1
d_gene: TRBD1
abundance: .
v_gene: TRBV19
CDR3nt: TGTGCCAGCTCGGCCGGGACAGGGGTCTACAATGAGCAGTTCTTC
CDR3aa: CASSAGTGVYNEQFF

j_gene: TRBJ2-7
d_gene: .
abundance: few
v_gene: TRBV12-3/TRBV12-4
CDR3nt: TGTGCCAGCAGCCTCCCCCCACAGGGTCAATACTTC
CDR3aa: CASSLPPQGQYF

j_gene: TRBJ2-6
d_gene: .
abundance: .
v_gene: TRBV6-2/TRBV6-3
CDR3nt: TGTGCCAGCACGGGAGCTTTCGGACAGAGAACCGACTCTGGGGCCAACGTCCTGACTTTC
CDR3aa: CASTGAFGQRTDSGANVLTF

j_gene: TRBJ1-1
d_gene: .
abundance: .
v_gene: TRBV7-9
CDR3nt: TGTGCCAGCAGCCAAGGGGTCCGGGGGCTTAGCCCTGAAGCTTTCTTT
CDR3aa: CASSQGVRGLSPEAFF

j_gene: TRBJ2-3
d_gene: TRBD2
abundance: .
v_gene: TRBV19
CDR3nt: TGTGCCAGTAGTATTCAAGTGGGCGGGAGCTATACGCAGTATTTT
CDR3aa: CASSIQVGGSYTQYF

j_gene: TRBJ1-1
d_gene: .
abundance: once
v_gene: TRBV30
CDR3nt: TGTGCCTGGAGGGGACGGATGAACACTGAAGCTTTCTTT
CDR3aa: CAWRGRMNTEAFF

j_gene: TRBJ2-2
d_gene: .
abundance: many
v_gene: TRBV7-2
CDR3nt: TGTGCCAGCAGCCGGCTGGGGTCGGGGACCGGGGAGCTGTTTTTT
CDR3aa: CASSRLGSGTGELFF

j_gene: TRBJ2-2
d_gene: TRBD2
abundance: few
v_gene: TRBV6-1
CDR3nt: TGTGCCAGCAGGGGACTAGCGGGGTTAAACACCGGGGAGCTGTTTTTT
CDR3aa: CASRGLAGLNTGELFF

j_gene: TRBJ1-5
d_gene: .
abundance: few
v_gene: TRBV19
CDR3nt: TGTGCCAGTAGTGCGCTCTCCCAGCAGCCCCAGCATTTT
CDR3aa: CASSALSQQPQHF

j_gene: TRBJ1-6
d_gene: .
abundance: .
v_gene: TRBV11-2
CDR3nt: TGTGCCAGCAGCTTAATTATACGGAGCTCCTATAATTCACCCCTCCACTTT
CDR3aa: CASSLIIRSSYNSPLHF

j_gene: TRBJ1-2
d_gene: .
abundance: .
v_gene: TRBV7-9
CDR3nt: TGTGCCAGCAGATCCGAGGGGACATATGGCTACACCTTC
CDR3aa: CASRSEGTYGYTF

j_gene: TRBJ2-5
d_gene: .
abundance: few
v_gene: TRBV5-1
CDR3nt: TGCGCCAGCAGCCCGGAGGGGGTAGCCGGAGAGACCCAGTACTTC
CDR3aa: CASSPEGVAGETQYF

j_gene: TRBJ2-6
d_gene: .
abundance: .
v_gene: TRBV7-9
CDR3nt: TGTGCCAGCAGCCCAACACACTCTGGGGCCAACGTCCTGACTTTC
CDR3aa: CASSPTHSGANVLTF

j_gene: TRBJ1-2
d_gene: .
abundance: few
v_gene: TRBV25-1
CDR3nt: TGTGCCAGCAGTGAATTAAAGAACTATGGCTACACCTTC
CDR3aa: CASSELKNYGYTF

j_gene: TRBJ2-6
d_gene: TRBD2
abundance: .
v_gene: TRBV30
CDR3nt: TGTGCCTGGAGTTTACCCTTTCGAGGACTAGCGGGGCTCTCTGGGGTCAACGTCCTGACTTTC
CDR3aa: CAWSLPFRGLAGLSGVNVLTF

j_gene: TRBJ2-1
d_gene: TRBD2
abundance: many
v_gene: TRBV7-2
CDR3nt: TGTGCCAGCAGCTTAGGACGGACTAGCGGGAGTTGGGTGGAGCAGTTCTTC
CDR3aa: CASSLGRTSGSWVEQFF

j_gene: TRBJ1-5
d_gene: .
abundance: .
v_gene: TRBV20-1
CDR3nt: TGCAGTGCTAGAGATGCCGTCGGGGGAAGTAATCAGCCCCAGCATTTT
CDR3aa: CSARDAVGGSNQPQHF

j_gene: TRBJ1-1
d_gene: .
abundance: .
v_gene: TRBV7-6
CDR3nt: TGTGCCAGCAGCCGAGAGGTCTCGGGGGGGACTGAAGCTTTCTTT
CDR3aa: CASSREVSGGTEAFF

j_gene: TRBJ1-3
d_gene: .
abundance: many
v_gene: TRBV7-2
CDR3nt: TGTGCCAGCAGCTTAGTTAGGGTCGGCAGGACCTCTGGAAACACCATATATTTT
CDR3aa: CASSLVRVGRTSGNTIYF

j_gene: TRBJ2-5
d_gene: .
abundance: many
v_gene: TRBV7-2
CDR3nt: TGTGCCAGCAGCTTACGAAAAACATACCAAGAGACCCAGTACTTC
CDR3aa: CASSLRKTYQETQYF

j_gene: TRBJ1-3
d_gene: TRBD1
abundance: few
v_gene: TRBV7-2
CDR3nt: TGTGCCAGCAGACGACAGGGAGTGAGTGGAAACACCATATATTTT
CDR3aa: CASRRQGVSGNTIYF

j_gene: TRBJ1-2
d_gene: TRBD1
abundance: .
v_gene: TRBV24-1
CDR3nt: TGTGCCACCAGTGGACAGGGGCATGGCTACACCTTC
CDR3aa: CATSGQGHGYTF

j_gene: TRBJ2-1
d_gene: TRBD2
abundance: .
v_gene: TRBV4-2
CDR3nt: TGTGCCAGCAGCCAAGATGTAGCGGGAGAATACAATGAGCAGTTCTTC
CDR3aa: CASSQDVAGEYNEQFF

j_gene: TRBJ2-1
d_gene: TRBD2
abundance: few
v_gene: TRBV9
CDR3nt: TGTGCCAGCAGCGTAGCTTTGACTAGCGGAAGTGATGAGCAGTTCTTC
CDR3aa: CASSVALTSGSDEQFF